The 30 T cell receptor beta chains given below trace back to one sample, sequenced in a study of T cell changes during pregnancy in multiple sclerosis. Some clones are missing from TCRdb's copy, which holds only in-frame ones; the method was immunoSEQ multiplex PCR. The data hold 25,000 to 30,000 clones, with more than 90% observed a single time. Sequences were derived from CD4+ T cells from peripheral blood mononuclear cells, sampled in the first trimester of pregnancy. The origin of the receptors is a female donor with multiple sclerosis, enrolled in a pregnancy study.

This clone has just one count. The chain joins TRBV19 to TRBJ2-3; TRBD2 is a possible D gene (7 bases). Trimming pared 9 bases from V and 1 base from J, leaving 17 bases between. Germline V CDR1 and CDR2: LNHDA, SQIVND (reference sequence). This CDR3 is 15 amino acids long. In nucleotides, the CDR3 is TGTGCCAGCTCGAAGGGGGGGCCACGCACAGATACGCAGTATTTT. This translates into CASSKGGPRTDTQYF.

The genes are TRBV4-3 and TRBJ2-2, with 8 bases that match TRBD2. The V and J ends lost 0 bases and 1 base, in that order; junction bases with no gene match: 4. The CDR3 length is 17 residues. The germline V gene has CDR1 LGHNA and CDR2 YSLEER. CDR3 nucleotides: TGCGCCAGCAGCCAAGAACTAGCGGTAGGGAACACCGGGGAGCTGTTTTTT. Its translation: CASSQELAVGNTGELFF.

CDR3 sequence (DNA): TGTGCTAGTGGTTTGTCCACCCCCAGGGGGCAAGAGCAGTACTTC. As protein: CASGLSTPRGQEQYF. The chain carries TRBV12-5 and TRBJ2-7, with 8 bases matching TRBD1. Per the germline V gene, CDR1 is LGHNT and CDR2 is FRNRAP. The V segment lost 2 bases and the J segment 7 bases; nucleotides outside the gene matches: 10. CDR3 length: 15 residues.

The chain couples TRBV9 to TRBJ2-7, with 13 bases identical to TRBD2. Trimming removed 0 bases from V and 5 bases from J; junction bases left unmatched: 5. This CDR3 comprises 16 residues. The germline gives CDR1 SGDLS, CDR2 YYNGEE. Here the CDR3 reads CASSVEGLAGWNEQYF. CDR3 coding DNA: TGTGCCAGCAGCGTAGAGGGACTAGCGGGGTGGAACGAGCAGTACTTC.

This sequence joins TRBV18 and TRBJ2-2; maybe TRBD2 (5 bases). Trimming pared 3 bases from V and 4 bases from J, leaving 15 bases between. The length of the CDR3 is 16 residues. CDR1 is KGHSH, CDR2 LQKENI, per germline. The CDR3 region has the DNA TGTGCCAGCTCACCGAGGACTGGCGCGGCCACCGGGGAGCTGTTTTTT. This sequence encodes CASSPRTGAATGELFF.

This rearrangement joins TRBV5-1 to TRBJ2-1, with 12 bases matching TRBD1. The CDR3 consists of 15 residues. Germline assignment: CDR1 SGHRS and CDR2 YFSETQ. V was clipped by 4 bases and J by 7 bases; unmatched bases: 6. As DNA, the CDR3 is TGCGCCAGCAGCATGGGACAGGGGGCGCAGAATGAGCAGTTCTTC. Protein sequence: CASSMGQGAQNEQFF.

The chain has TRBV5-1 and TRBJ2-5, with 13 bases matching TRBD2. Germline assignment: CDR1 SGHRS and CDR2 YFSETQ. Unmatched junction bases numbered 7, after V lost 4 bases and J lost 4 bases. CDR3 size: 16 residues. The CDR3, as DNA: TGCGCCAGCAGCCCGGGGACTAGCGGGGAGTCAGAGACCCAGTACTTC. Translating gives CASSPGTSGESETQYF.

The genes are TRBV9 and TRBJ1-1; D uncertain. The V gene lost 2 bases and the J gene lost 6 bases, with 17 bases spanning the gap. The CDR3 is 15 residues long. Per germline, CDR1 SGDLS and CDR2 YYNGEE. CDR3 bases: TGTGCCAGCAGCGTTGCCCTGGTCGGGGTCTCTGAAGCTTTCTTT. It translates to CASSVALVGVSEAFF. Together with reference TRBV9 and TRBJ1-1, the CDR3 gives the full variable domain: DSGVTQTPKHLITATGQRVTLRCSPRSGDLSVYWYQQSLDQGLQFLIQYYNGEERAKGNILERFSAQQFPDLHSELNLSSLELGDSALYFCASSVALVGVSEAFFGQGTRLTVV.

This chain connects TRBV4-1 to TRBJ1-2; D is perhaps TRBD1 (6 bases). The CDR3 is 15 residues long. The germline gives CDR1 MGHRA, CDR2 YSYEKL. Trimming removed 0 bases from V and 3 bases from J, with 11 bases in between. CDR3 DNA: TGCGCCAGCAGCCAAGATTACAGGGAGCACTATGGCTACACCTTC. Protein: CASSQDYREHYGYTF.

The V gene is TRBV5-4, the J gene TRBJ2-7, with unresolved D. The V gene's germline CDR1 is SGHNT and CDR2 YYREEE (reference sequence). CDR3 size: 13 residues. Trimming stripped 3 bases from V and 2 bases from J, with 9 bases between. CDR3 nucleotides: TGTGCCAGCAGCTCAATCTATCCCTACGAGCAGTACTTC. Translating gives CASSSIYPYEQYF.

This chain uses TRBV18 with TRBJ2-5, with 10 bases matching TRBD1. Germline V gene lookup returns CDR1 KGHSH and CDR2 LQKENI. With V trimmed by 3 bases and J by 4 bases, 5 bases remained unmatched. The CDR3 runs 15 residues. CDR3: CASSPGTGAGETQYF. The CDR3 DNA sequence: TGTGCCAGCTCACCCGGGACAGGGGCGGGAGAGACCCAGTACTTC.

This clone was recorded only once. This chain connects TRBV28 to TRBJ1-5, with a tentative D call TRBD1 (5 bases). This CDR3 spans 15 amino acids. V lost 5 bases and J lost 4, with 15 bases in between. Germline values: CDR1 MDHEN, CDR2 SYDVKM. The CDR3 DNA sequence: TGTGCCAGCAGTGGTGGGCGGGGCTGGAATCAGCCCCAGCATTTT. Translated, it gives CASSGGRGWNQPQHF.

The chain links TRBV5-4 to TRBJ1-6; TRBD1 aligns across 9 bases. The V gene end was trimmed by 4 bases and the J gene end by 0 bases; junction bases not matched to a gene: 2. The CDR3 is 16 residues long. The germline V gene has CDR1 SGHNT and CDR2 YYREEE (reference sequence). The CDR3 sequence: CASSGTGSSYNSPLHF. As DNA, the CDR3 is TGTGCCAGCAGCGGGACAGGGAGCTCCTATAATTCACCCCTCCACTTT.

V usage is TRBV5-1 and J usage is TRBJ1-2, with D possibly being TRBD1 (6 bases). The CDR3 covers 14 residues. Germline loops: CDR1 SGHRS, CDR2 YFSETQ. Trimming pared 2 bases from V and 5 bases from J, leaving 13 bases between. CDR3 nucleotides: TGCGCCAGCAGCTTTTTTGACAGGCAGTATGGCTACACCTTC. Encoded protein: CASSFFDRQYGYTF.

The CDR3 nucleotides are TGTGCCAGCAGTGTTGGACTAGCCGGTAACAATGAGCAGTTCTTC. It yields the protein CASSVGLAGNNEQFF. The V and J genes are TRBV6-1 and TRBJ2-1; TRBD2 agrees at 8 bases. V gave up 4 bases and J gave up 5 bases; unmatched junction bases: 7. Germline lookup yields CDR1 MNHNS and CDR2 SASEGT. The CDR3 has 15 amino acids.

Note on this clone: Mismatch with germline at one junction end may stem from a read error. This sequence joins TRBV30 and TRBJ2-7; perhaps TRBD2 as D (6 bases). Looked up from germline, CDR1 is GTSNPN and CDR2 is SVGIG (reference sequence). The length of the CDR3 is 11 residues. The CDR3 coding sequence is TGTGCCTGGAGTGTGATAGGGACTCCTCTCTTC. Protein sequence: CAWSVIGTPLF.

The gene calls are TRBV2 and TRBJ2-3; D remains unclear. The CDR3 runs 14 residues. V was trimmed by 0 bases and J by 2 bases, leaving 6 bases between them. The germline gives CDR1 SNHLY, CDR2 FYNNEI. This CDR3 reads CASSEARYTDTQYF. The CDR3 DNA is TGTGCCAGCAGTGAAGCCCGCTACACAGATACGCAGTATTTT.

The CDR3 is CASSTGLVRGNTEAFF. DNA of the CDR3: TGTGCCAGCAGCACCGGTTTGGTTAGGGGTAACACTGAAGCTTTCTTT. V is TRBV5-6 and J is TRBJ1-1, with D perhaps TRBD1 (5 bases). This CDR3 region has 16 residues. The V end was cut by 4 bases, the J end by 2 bases, with 18 bases between. The germline CDR1 and CDR2 sequences are SGHDT and YYEEEE.

The V gene is TRBV2, the J gene TRBJ1-1; D perhaps matches TRBD1 (6 bases). This CDR3 spans 15 amino acids. V was clipped by 6 bases and J by 5 bases, with 19 bases between them. The germline gives CDR1 SNHLY, CDR2 FYNNEI. This CDR3 reads CASRYNRVQGTEAFF. CDR3 DNA sequence: TGTGCCAGCAGGTACAACAGGGTTCAGGGAACTGAAGCTTTCTTT. Based on the CDR3 plus reference TRBV2 and TRBJ1-1, the full variable domain is EPEVTQTPSHQVTQMGQEVILRCVPISNHLYFYWYRQILGQKVEFLVSFYNNEISEKSEIFDDQFSVERPDGSNFTLKIRSTKLEDSAMYFCASRYNRVQGTEAFFGQGTRLTVV.

CDR3 sequence: CASSTIAGGHGTQYF. DNA of the CDR3: TGTGCCAGCAGCACAATAGCGGGGGGGCATGGGACCCAGTACTTC. The chain employs TRBV7-2 and TRBJ2-5, with TRBD2 matching over 11 bases. There are 15 residues in the CDR3. After removal of 5 bases from V and 7 bases from J, the junction contained 9 bases not matched to a gene. The germline CDR1 and CDR2 sequences are SGHTA and FQGNSA.

The J gene is TRBJ2-1, the V gene TRBV2; 14 nucleotides match TRBD2. Germline V CDR1 and CDR2: SNHLY, FYNNEI. The CDR3 is made up of 14 amino acids. The trim removed 6 bases at V and 7 bases at J, leaving 2 bases unmatched. CDR3 sequence: CASRRTSGGNEQFF. CDR3 nucleotide sequence: TGTGCCAGCAGGAGGACTAGCGGGGGGAATGAGCAGTTCTTC. Filled out from reference TRBV2 and TRBJ2-1, the complete variable domain reads EPEVTQTPSHQVTQMGQEVILRCVPISNHLYFYWYRQILGQKVEFLVSFYNNEISEKSEIFDDQFSVERPDGSNFTLKIRSTKLEDSAMYFCASRRTSGGNEQFFGPGTRLTVL.

This clone showed up just once. V is TRBV28 and J is TRBJ2-7; 8 bases map to TRBD1. V dropped 4 bases and J dropped 6; count of bases not matched to a gene: 8. Germline values: CDR1 MDHEN, CDR2 SYDVKM. The CDR3 is 14 residues long. The CDR3 reads CASSSRTGSAEQYF. The CDR3 nucleotides are TGTGCCAGCAGTTCCCGGACAGGGAGCGCCGAGCAGTACTTC.

The genes are TRBV19 and TRBJ1-3, with D uncertain. With 7 bases removed from V and 2 bases from J, the gap between germline ends came to 9 bases. CDR1 and CDR2 from the germline V gene are LNHDA and SQIVND (reference sequence). The length of the CDR3 is 13 residues. The CDR3 is CASTSVPGNTIYF. The CDR3, as DNA: TGTGCCAGTACCTCAGTACCTGGAAACACCATATATTTT.

This CDR3 is CASSPPGTGVTEAFF. CDR3 nucleotides: TGTGCCAGCAGCCCGCCCGGGACAGGGGTTACTGAAGCTTTCTTT. The genes are TRBV28 and TRBJ1-1, with 10 nucleotides matching TRBD1. This CDR3 has 15 residues. The V segment lost 6 bases and the J segment 5 bases; nucleotides outside the gene matches: 9. Germline V gene sequence: CDR1 MDHEN, CDR2 SYDVKM.

This chain joins TRBV4-1 and TRBJ1-6, with 8 bases identical to TRBD1. The CDR3 runs to 14 residues. Germline V gene lookup returns CDR1 MGHRA and CDR2 YSYEKL. V lost 4 bases, J lost 13 bases, and 9 bases stayed unmatched. The CDR3 DNA is TGCGCCAGCAGCCCGCTTATGACAGGGGACCCCCTCCACTTT. It codes for CASSPLMTGDPLHF.

This sequence joins TRBV29-1 and TRBJ1-6; the match to TRBD1 covers 7 bases. This CDR3 contains 11 residues. From germline, CDR1 is SQVTM and CDR2 ANQGSEA. V was pared by 5 bases and J by 14 bases, with 6 bases of the junction left unmatched. CDR3 coding DNA: TGCAGCGTTAGCACAGGGGTCACCCTCCACTTT. This encodes CSVSTGVTLHF.

The chain carries TRBV29-1 and TRBJ1-1, with a possible D match to TRBD1 (6 bases). The V gene's germline CDR1 is SQVTM and CDR2 ANQGSEA. V was pared by 3 bases and J by 6 bases, with 14 bases between. This CDR3 spans 13 amino acids. The CDR3 region is CSVENQGIAEAFF. The CDR3 coding sequence is TGCAGCGTTGAGAACCAGGGGATAGCTGAAGCTTTCTTT.

The V gene is TRBV9, the J gene TRBJ2-7, with 12 bases that match TRBD1. Per the germline V gene, CDR1 is SGDLS and CDR2 is YYNGEE. V was clipped by 2 bases and J by 1 base; unmatched bases: 10. CDR3 size: 18 residues. DNA for the CDR3: TGTGCCAGCAGCGTTCTTCCGAGGGACAGGGGGCTATCCTACGAGCAGTACTTC. Translated: CASSVLPRDRGLSYEQYF. Full variable domain (remainder filled in from reference TRBV9 and TRBJ2-7): DSGVTQTPKHLITATGQRVTLRCSPRSGDLSVYWYQQSLDQGLQFLIQYYNGEERAKGNILERFSAQQFPDLHSELNLSSLELGDSALYFCASSVLPRDRGLSYEQYFGPGTRLTVT.

The chain joins TRBV7-9 to TRBJ2-5, with D possibly TRBD2 on 6 matching bases. The CDR3 loop spans 14 amino acids. Trimming left V 2 bases short and J 3 bases short, with 10 bases between. Germline V gene sequence: CDR1 SEHNR, CDR2 FQNEAQ (reference sequence). CDR3 coding DNA: TGTGCCAGCAGCTTATCCCAGCGGGAAGAGACCCAGTACTTC. It encodes CASSLSQREETQYF.

This clone occurred a few times. V is TRBV12-5 and J is TRBJ1-3; TRBD1 matches at 8 bases. The ends lost 6 bases at V and 0 bases at J; junction bases unmatched: 7. The CDR3 covers 16 residues. Looked up from germline, CDR1 is LGHNT and CDR2 is FRNRAP. The CDR3 protein is CASGLGQGLSGNTIYF. DNA for the CDR3: TGTGCTAGTGGCCTAGGACAGGGCCTCTCTGGAAACACCATATATTTT. Using reference TRBV12-5 and TRBJ1-3 for the parts outside the CDR3, the full variable domain is DARVTQTPRHKVTEMGQEVTMRCQPILGHNTVFWYRQTMMQGLELLAYFRNRAPLDDSGMPKDRFSAEMPDATLATLKIQPSEPRDSAVYFCASGLGQGLSGNTIYFGEGSWLTVV.